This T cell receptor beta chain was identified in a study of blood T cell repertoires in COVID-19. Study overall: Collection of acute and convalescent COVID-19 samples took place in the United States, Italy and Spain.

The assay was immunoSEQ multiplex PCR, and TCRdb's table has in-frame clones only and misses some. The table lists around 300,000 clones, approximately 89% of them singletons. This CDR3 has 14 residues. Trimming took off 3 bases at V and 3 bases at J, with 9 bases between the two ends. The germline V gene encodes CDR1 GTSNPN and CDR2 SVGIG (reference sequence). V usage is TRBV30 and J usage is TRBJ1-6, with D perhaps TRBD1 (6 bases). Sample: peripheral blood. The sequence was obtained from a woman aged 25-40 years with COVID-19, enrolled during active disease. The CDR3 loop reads CAWRGGFYNSPLHF. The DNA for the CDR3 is TGTGCCTGGAGAGGGGGTTTCTATAATTCACCCCTCCACTTT.